This TCR beta chain was captured in a study of CD8 T cells in ankylosing spondylitis. TCRdb reprocessed the 5' RACE reads via MiXCR and lists one record per CDR3 protein. Of 300,000 to 400,000 distinct CDR3 sequences detected, 9.5% to 13% appear once; the ten largest clones hold more than 7%. The CDR3 is made up of 14 amino acids. Germline V gene sequence: CDR1 DFQATT, CDR2 SNEGSKA (reference sequence). Trimming removed 0 bases at V and 0 bases at J, with 7 bases between. This clonotype was observed at least ten times. The receptor was derived from a female donor with ankylosing spondylitis or in good health (not recorded which). Source material: blood, either unsorted or a sorted T cell fraction (not recorded which). The rearrangement links TRBV20-1 to TRBJ2-3, with D uncertain. The CDR3 sequence is CSARDPTSTDTQYF. CDR3 sequence (DNA): TGCAGTGCTAGAGATCCGACTAGCACAGATACGCAGTATTTT.